The 24 T cell receptor beta chains in this list originate from one sample, sequenced in a study of T cell repertoires in ileal Crohn's disease (dated by TCRdb to about 2019). What this sample's time point label stands for: proximal margin of the surgical specimen (macroscopically non-inflamed). Libraries came from the immunoSEQ multiplex PCR assay. The table comes from immuneACCESS by way of TCRdb, which keeps in-frame sequences with V and J called. Part of the clones is missing from these tables; in studies checked, under half for an unresolved V gene and the rest for unknown reasons. The sample contains over 5,000 clones, 87% of them found a single time. The ten largest make up 4.4% of the sample. Sequenced material: ileal tissue. These receptors came from an adult with Crohn's disease.

The chain has TRBV5-5 and TRBJ2-3; D possibly corresponds to TRBD2 (6 bases). CDR1 SGHKS and CDR2 YYEKEE come from the germline V gene (reference sequence). Trimming removed 0 bases from V and 4 bases from J, with 18 bases in between. This CDR3 has 17 residues. CDR3 loop: CASSLELAGYNADTQYF. The CDR3 coding sequence is TGTGCCAGCAGCTTGGAGCTTGCGGGGTATAACGCAGATACGCAGTATTTT.

The chain is built from TRBV6-5 and TRBJ1-6; TRBD1 is a possible D gene (6 bases). This CDR3 has 13 amino acids. The germline V gene encodes CDR1 MNHEY and CDR2 SVGAGI. V lost 10 bases to trimming and J lost 8 bases, with 15 bases between them. The CDR3 sequence: CATPPRGYSPLHF. The CDR3 region has the DNA TGTGCCACCCCCCCGAGGGGGTATTCACCCCTCCACTTT.

This sequence joins TRBV7-2 and TRBJ1-3; 9 bases are shared with TRBD1. The CDR3 totals 17 residues. V gave up 5 bases and J gave up 0 bases; unmatched junction bases: 8. Germline lookup yields CDR1 SGHTA and CDR2 FQGNSA. The CDR3 coding sequence is TGTGCCAGCAGCACCAGGACAGGGGACTACTCTGGAAACACCATATATTTT. Translating gives CASSTRTGDYSGNTIYF.

This chain joins TRBV30 and TRBJ1-4; D remains unclear. The CDR3 loop spans 11 amino acids. V gave up 5 bases and J gave up 10 bases, with 11 bases separating them. The V gene's germline CDR1 is GTSNPN and CDR2 SVGIG (reference sequence). The CDR3 protein is CAWEEGGKLFF. The DNA of the CDR3 is TGTGCCTGGGAGGAGGGAGGAAAACTGTTTTTT.

The chain uses TRBV9 and TRBJ2-3; no clear D. Trimming took 1 base from V and 2 from J, leaving 2 bases between them. This CDR3 is 12 amino acids long. CDR1 SGDLS and CDR2 YYNGEE come from the germline V gene. CDR3 region: CASSVNTDTQYF. CDR3 DNA: TGTGCCAGCAGCGTAAACACAGATACGCAGTATTTT.

The V and J genes are TRBV27 and TRBJ2-6; D gene unclear. V was pared by 5 bases and J by 5 bases, with 22 bases between. Looked up from germline, CDR1 is MNHEY and CDR2 is SMNVEV (reference sequence). CDR3 length: 18 residues. The CDR3 nucleotides read TGTGCCAGCAGTCTGCACCTCCGGCTACAAAGTCGGGCCAACGTCCTGACTTTC. It is translated as CASSLHLRLQSRANVLTF.

This clone turned up a few times. The chain links TRBV19 to TRBJ2-2, with 8 bases lining up with TRBD2. With 6 bases clipped from V and 6 bases from J, the junction kept 6 bases outside the gene matches. This CDR3 is built from 14 residues. CDR1 is LNHDA and CDR2 is SQIVND in the germline V gene (reference sequence). Here the CDR3 reads CASRRTSSAGELFF. CDR3 DNA: TGTGCCAGTAGGCGGACTAGCTCAGCCGGGGAGCTGTTTTTT.

The J gene is TRBJ2-7, the V gene TRBV6-5; D call uncertain. V lost 6 bases, J lost 6 bases, and 15 bases lay in between. This CDR3 spans 13 amino acids. Germline CDR1 reads MNHEY; CDR2 reads SVGAGI. DNA of the CDR3: TGTGCCAGCAGACCACATGGGGTCGGCGAGCAGTACTTC. Encoded protein: CASRPHGVGEQYF.

The rearrangement joins TRBV6-5 to TRBJ1-4; 10 nucleotides match TRBD1. V lost 4 bases to trimming and J lost 7 bases; unmatched junction nucleotides: 6. The CDR3 runs to 15 residues. Per the germline V gene, CDR1 is MNHEY and CDR2 is SVGAGI. The CDR3 DNA sequence: TGTGCCAGCAGTTCCCGACAGGGGGCTGGTGAAAAACTGTTTTTT. Translated: CASSSRQGAGEKLFF.

The chain joins TRBV5-5 to TRBJ1-2; D call uncertain. Trimming took off 1 base at V and 2 bases at J, with 15 bases between the two ends. Germline CDR1 reads SGHKS; CDR2 reads YYEKEE (reference sequence). The length of the CDR3 is 16 residues. CDR3 DNA: TGTGCCAGCAGCTTGCGGGCCCCCGGGCGAAACTATGGCTACACCTTC. Amino acid sequence: CASSLRAPGRNYGYTF. Variable domain in full (rest from reference TRBV5-5 and TRBJ1-2): DAGVTQSPTHLIKTRGQQVTLRCSPISGHKSVSWYQQVLGQGPQFIFQYYEKEERGRGNFPDRFSARQFPNYSSELNVNALLLGDSALYLCASSLRAPGRNYGYTFGSGTRLTVV.

The chain combines TRBV6-7 with TRBJ1-3; TRBD1 agrees at 9 bases. TRBV6-7 is an open reading frame, and its role is uncertain. The V gene end was trimmed by 5 bases and the J gene end by 0 bases; junction bases not matched to a gene: 11. The CDR3 loop spans 18 amino acids. CDR3 DNA sequence: TGTGCCAGCAGTCCCTCGCGGACAGGGGCACACTCTGGAAACACCATATATTTT. Protein sequence: CASSPSRTGAHSGNTIYF.

V and J are TRBV19 and TRBJ2-7; D remains ambiguous. V was clipped by 1 base and J by 5 bases, with 15 bases between them. CDR1 and CDR2 from the germline V gene are LNHDA and SQIVND (reference sequence). There are 15 residues in the CDR3. CDR3 DNA sequence: TGTGCCAGTAGTATAGCTCGGAGATCCCTCCACGAGCAGTACTTC. Amino acid sequence: CASSIARRSLHEQYF.

The V and J genes are TRBV19 and TRBJ2-7, with D possibly matching TRBD2 (5 bases). The CDR3 loop spans 13 amino acids. The V gene's germline CDR1 is LNHDA and CDR2 SQIVND (reference sequence). Between the trimmed V and J ends, which lost 5 bases and 5 bases, there was a span of 13 bases. The CDR3 DNA sequence: TGTGCCAGTAGTCTGGGCCCCGGGGACGAGCAGTACTTC. Translated, it gives CASSLGPGDEQYF.

This clone was recorded once. The chain recombines TRBV27 with TRBJ2-1; the match to TRBD1 covers 9 bases. V dropped 5 bases and J dropped 7; count of bases not matched to a gene: 12. Germline loops: CDR1 MNHEY, CDR2 SMNVEV (reference sequence). The CDR3 spans 16 residues. The CDR3 region is CASSHSGTGITNEQFF. The CDR3 bases are TGTGCCAGCAGTCACTCCGGGACAGGGATTACGAATGAGCAGTTCTTC.

This chain joins TRBV6-1 and TRBJ1-6; TRBD1 aligns across 12 bases. With 1 base clipped from V and 0 bases from J, the junction kept 7 bases outside the gene matches. The CDR3 contains 20 residues. Germline V gene sequence: CDR1 MNHNS, CDR2 SASEGT. CDR3 in amino acids: CASSEGGGTGGSSYNSPLHF. The CDR3 DNA sequence: TGTGCCAGCAGTGAAGGTGGGGGGACAGGGGGCAGCTCCTATAATTCACCCCTCCACTTT.

The rearrangement links TRBV6-5 to TRBJ1-2; D is perhaps TRBD1 (6 bases). CDR1 MNHEY and CDR2 SVGAGI come from the germline V gene. V lost 3 bases and J 7 bases, leaving 9 bases between the germline ends. This CDR3 is built from 12 residues. The CDR3 here is CASSYKGVGYTF. The CDR3 DNA reads TGTGCCAGCAGTTATAAGGGGGTTGGCTACACCTTC.

CDR3 bases: TGTGCCAGCAGCAATACTAGCGGAACCTACAATGAGCAGTTCTTC. This codes for CASSNTSGTYNEQFF. The chain carries TRBV9 and TRBJ2-1, with 8 positions matching TRBD2. This CDR3 spans 15 amino acids. From germline, CDR1 is SGDLS and CDR2 YYNGEE. Trimming at V came to 4 bases and at J to 2 bases, leaving 5 bases not matched to a gene.

The V gene is TRBV7-8, the J gene TRBJ1-3; D ambiguous. The CDR3 loop spans 15 amino acids. Germline V gene data show CDR1 as SGHVS and CDR2 as FQNEAQ. Between the trimmed V and J ends, which lost 0 bases and 0 bases, there was a span of 6 bases. The CDR3 spells CASSLAGFSGNTIYF. The CDR3 DNA is TGTGCCAGCAGCTTAGCCGGATTCTCTGGAAACACCATATATTTT. Based on the CDR3 plus reference TRBV7-8 and TRBJ1-3, the full variable domain is GAGVSQSPRYKVAKRGQDVALRCDPISGHVSLFWYQQALGQGPEFLTYFQNEAQLDKSGLPSDRFFAERPEGSVSTLKIQRTQQEDSAVYLCASSLAGFSGNTIYFGEGSWLTVV.

In this sample, this clone turned up once. The chain is built from TRBV28 and TRBJ2-7; 11 nucleotides align to TRBD2. This CDR3 is built from 15 residues. The J segment lost 4 bases and the V segment lost 6 bases, leaving 8 bases of the junction unmatched. Germline assignment: CDR1 MDHEN and CDR2 SYDVKM. CDR3 in amino acids: CASRTGASGRYEQYF. CDR3 in DNA: TGTGCCAGCAGAACCGGGGCTAGCGGGAGGTACGAGCAGTACTTC.

CDR3 DNA: TGTGCCAGCAGTTACAAGGGAAGGGTTGGGAATCAGCCCCAGCATTTT. It specifies CASSYKGRVGNQPQHF. The rearrangement uses TRBV6-5 and TRBJ1-5; D remains ambiguous. This CDR3 region has 16 residues. Trimming pared 2 bases from V and 4 bases from J, leaving 15 bases between. Germline loops: CDR1 MNHEY, CDR2 SVGAGI.

The CDR3 here is CASSSGSGASGGYTF. The CDR3 DNA follows: TGTGCCAGCTCATCTGGGTCCGGGGCGTCTGGCGGCTACACCTTC. V usage is TRBV18 and J usage is TRBJ1-2; possibly TRBD1 for D (5 bases). Per germline, CDR1 KGHSH and CDR2 LQKENI. Trimming removed 5 bases from V and 8 bases from J, with 21 bases in between. The CDR3 spans 15 residues.

The chain carries TRBV29-1 and TRBJ1-1; maybe TRBD1 (5 bases). V was trimmed by 4 bases and J by 1 base, leaving 10 bases between them. Germline V gene data show CDR1 as SQVTM and CDR2 as ANQGSEA. CDR3 size: 13 residues. As DNA, the CDR3 is TGCAGCGTTGGGGGGAGTTCGAACACTGAAGCTTTCTTT. Amino acid sequence: CSVGGSSNTEAFF.

The chain uses TRBV28 and TRBJ2-1; 8 nucleotides line up with TRBD1. Germline values: CDR1 MDHEN, CDR2 SYDVKM. The ends lost 6 bases at V and 10 bases at J; junction bases unmatched: 8. This CDR3 comprises 13 residues. The CDR3 sequence: CASSPQGAWEQFF. The CDR3 DNA reads TGTGCCAGCAGCCCCCAGGGGGCATGGGAGCAGTTCTTC.

The rearrangement uses TRBV9 and TRBJ2-5, with D perhaps matching TRBD2 (6 bases). Deletions cut 7 bases from V and 4 bases from J, with 14 bases between. This CDR3 is 13 amino acids long. Germline V gene data show CDR1 as SGDLS and CDR2 as YYNGEE. CDR3 residues: CASSRRGGETQYF. CDR3 nucleotide sequence: TGTGCCAGCTCGAGGCGGGGCGGAGAGACCCAGTACTTC.